These 20 T cell receptor beta chains were all obtained from the same sample, sequenced in a study of OX40 agonist ivuxolimab in advanced cancers. Sequenced by immunoSEQ multiplex PCR; TCRdb stores in-frame clones only, minus some. The sample lists tens of thousands of clones, around 80% occurring once. Specimen: CD4+ or CD8+ T cells sorted from blood, collected in a trial of the OX40 agonist ivuxolimab. The source of these receptors is an adult with an advanced solid tumor such as melanoma, head and neck, liver or kidney cancer.

Written as DNA, the CDR3 is TGTGCCAGCAGCCCGGATACCGTCAAAAACATTCAGTACTTC. It specifies CASSPDTVKNIQYF. The chain employs TRBV5-5 and TRBJ2-4; no reliable D call. Trimming pared 4 bases from V and 3 bases from J, leaving 11 bases between. The CDR3 length is 14 residues. Per the germline V gene, CDR1 is SGHKS and CDR2 is YYEKEE (reference sequence).

The chain has TRBV4-2 and TRBJ1-1; D remains unclear. Germline CDR1 reads LGHNA; CDR2 reads YNFKEQ. The CDR3 is 14 residues long. V lost 3 bases to trimming and J lost 1 base, with 9 bases between them. CDR3 residues: CASSQEGGNTEAFF. The CDR3 nucleotides read TGTGCCAGCAGCCAGGAAGGAGGGAACACTGAAGCTTTCTTT.

This clone appeared a single time. The chain uses TRBV11-3 and TRBJ2-1, with no clear D. From germline, CDR1 is SGHNT and CDR2 YENEEA. V lost 2 bases and J lost 8, with 10 bases in between. The CDR3 loop spans 13 amino acids. The DNA of the CDR3 is TGTGCCAGCAGCTTAACGCGCCTCCATGAGCAGTTCTTC. Encoded protein: CASSLTRLHEQFF.

The chain carries TRBV27 and TRBJ2-5, with a tentative D call TRBD2 (5 bases). The CDR3 runs 14 residues. CDR1 and CDR2 (germline): MNHEY, SMNVEV (reference sequence). V shed 6 bases and J shed 4 bases, with 15 bases lying between them. For the CDR3, the DNA is TGTGCCAGCAGGTCTACTAGATACGGAGAGACCCAGTACTTC. Translation gives CASRSTRYGETQYF.

The V call is TRBV15, the J call TRBJ2-4; D is ambiguous. CDR1 LNHNV and CDR2 YYDKDF come from the germline V gene (reference sequence). The CDR3 loop spans 16 amino acids. V gave up 2 bases and J gave up 0 bases, with 11 bases separating them. CDR3 DNA: TGTGCCACCAGCAGACTCCAACCGGGAGCCAAAAACATTCAGTACTTC. It yields the protein CATSRLQPGAKNIQYF. Full variable domain (remainder filled in from reference TRBV15 and TRBJ2-4): DAMVIQNPRYQVTQFGKPVTLSCSQTLNHNVMYWYQQKSSQAPKLLFHYYDKDFNNEADTPDNFQSRRPNTSFCFLDIRSPGLGDTAMYLCATSRLQPGAKNIQYFGAGTRLSVL.

The chain combines TRBV9 with TRBJ1-3; 7 positions match TRBD1. Unmatched junction bases numbered 3, after V lost 0 bases and J lost 3 bases. The CDR3 extends over 15 amino acids. The germline V gene encodes CDR1 SGDLS and CDR2 YYNGEE. CDR3 in amino acids: CASSVGSGGGNTIYF. The CDR3 DNA sequence: TGTGCCAGCAGCGTAGGTTCAGGGGGTGGAAACACCATATATTTT. Full variable domain (missing parts from reference TRBV9 and TRBJ1-3): DSGVTQTPKHLITATGQRVTLRCSPRSGDLSVYWYQQSLDQGLQFLIQYYNGEERAKGNILERFSAQQFPDLHSELNLSSLELGDSALYFCASSVGSGGGNTIYFGEGSWLTVV.

V and J are TRBV5-6 and TRBJ1-3; TRBD1 agrees at 9 bases. V shed 3 bases, J shed 1 base, and the junction held 11 bases outside the gene matches. Germline CDR1 is SGHDT and CDR2 is YYEEEE. The CDR3 contains 18 residues. The CDR3 region is CASSSSLWTGVSGNTIYF. CDR3 nucleotide sequence: TGTGCCAGCAGCTCCTCCCTATGGACAGGGGTTTCTGGAAACACCATATATTTT.

J is TRBJ2-7 and V is TRBV6-6; 7 nucleotides align to TRBD2. This CDR3 has 15 amino acids. Germline trimming cut 0 bases from V and 3 bases from J; bases unmatched to any gene: 5. Germline CDR1 and CDR2: MNHNY and SVGAGI (reference sequence). The CDR3 DNA is TGTGCCAGCAGTTACTCCGCGGGAGCTGGCTACGAGCAGTACTTC. This sequence encodes CASSYSAGAGYEQYF.

This clone occurred a few times. This chain uses TRBV30 with TRBJ2-4, with unresolved D. Germline V CDR1 and CDR2: GTSNPN, SVGIG (reference sequence). Trimming shortened V by 4 bases and J by 0 bases, and 13 bases separated the two germline ends. This CDR3 spans 15 amino acids. DNA of the CDR3: TGTGCCTGGACTAGGGCAGGAATAGCCAAAAACATTCAGTACTTC. This encodes CAWTRAGIAKNIQYF.

The genes are TRBV6-6 and TRBJ1-2, with 7 nucleotides matching TRBD1. V shed 5 bases and J 3 bases; nucleotides not matched to a gene: 3. The germline V gene encodes CDR1 MNHNY and CDR2 SVGAGI (reference sequence). CDR3 length: 13 residues. The CDR3, as DNA: TGTGCCAGCAGTAAGACAGGGCACTATGGCTACACCTTC. This codes for CASSKTGHYGYTF.

The chain is built from TRBV4-2 and TRBJ2-7, with D possibly being TRBD2 (5 bases). This CDR3 contains 17 residues. The V and J ends lost 0 bases and 2 bases respectively, with 17 bases between them. Germline CDR1 and CDR2: LGHNA and YNFKEQ. The CDR3 DNA reads TGTGCCAGCAGCCAAGATAAAGGCGCGGGTCCTCCCTACGAGCAGTACTTC. Translated: CASSQDKGAGPPYEQYF.

The chain uses TRBV4-3 and TRBJ2-3; no clear D gene. Germline-derived CDR1 and CDR2 are LGHNA and YSLEER. The germline V and J ends were trimmed by 0 bases and 7 bases, with 5 bases remaining between them. This CDR3 contains 12 residues. As DNA, the CDR3 is TGCGCCAGCAGCCAAGACTGGAATACGCAGTATTTT. It yields the protein CASSQDWNTQYF.

The chain has TRBV25-1 and TRBJ2-7, with TRBD2 matching 11 bases. The trim removed 4 bases at V and 5 bases at J, leaving 13 bases unmatched. The CDR3 runs to 17 residues. Looked up from germline, CDR1 is MGHDK and CDR2 is SYGVNS. The CDR3 protein is CASSADFSGRAYNEQYF. CDR3 sequence (DNA): TGTGCCAGCAGTGCCGATTTTAGCGGGAGGGCCTACAACGAGCAGTACTTC.

By proportion, this clone is medium-sized (0.01 to 0.1%). The rearrangement uses TRBV6-4 and TRBJ1-1; 8 bases map to TRBD1. J was trimmed by 1 base and V by 6 bases; bases with no gene match: 4. Per germline, CDR1 MRHNA and CDR2 SNTAGT. The CDR3 runs 14 residues. The CDR3: CASRDREANTEAFF. CDR3 DNA sequence: TGTGCCAGCAGGGACAGGGAAGCGAACACTGAAGCTTTCTTT.

The chain employs TRBV28 and TRBJ1-2; unclear D gene. V lost 5 bases to trimming and J lost 7 bases, with 14 bases between them. Germline V gene data show CDR1 as MDHEN and CDR2 as SYDVKM. The CDR3 totals 13 residues. The CDR3 protein is CASSPREPVGYTF. The CDR3 nucleotides read TGTGCCAGCAGTCCCCGGGAGCCAGTTGGCTACACCTTC.

V usage is TRBV11-3 and J usage is TRBJ2-2; D possibly corresponds to TRBD2 (6 bases). Germline V CDR1 and CDR2: SGHNT, YENEEA. The CDR3 sequence is 13 residues long. V lost 1 base to trimming and J lost 6 bases, with 6 bases between them. The CDR3 sequence: CASSLGGAGELFF. The CDR3 nucleotides are TGTGCCAGCAGCTTAGGGGGGGCCGGGGAGCTGTTTTTT.

The rearrangement uses TRBV29-1 and TRBJ2-7; 9 nucleotides align to TRBD2. Germline lookup yields CDR1 SQVTM and CDR2 ANQGSEA. The CDR3 runs to 14 residues. V was pared by 2 bases and J by 3 bases, with 5 bases of the junction left unmatched. In DNA form, the CDR3 reads TGCAGCGTTGAACGGCTAGCGGGGCGCTACGAGCAGTACTTC. Translation: CSVERLAGRYEQYF.

This clone was recorded once. The rearrangement uses TRBV27 and TRBJ2-1; no reliable D call. This CDR3 is built from 15 residues. CDR1 MNHEY and CDR2 SMNVEV come from the germline V gene (reference sequence). V lost 2 bases and J lost 2, with 10 bases in between. The CDR3 DNA is TGTGCCAGCAGTTTAGTAAGGTTGACCTACAATGAGCAGTTCTTC. As protein: CASSLVRLTYNEQFF.

This chain links TRBV9 with TRBJ2-3; 14 bases match TRBD2. Unmatched junction bases numbered 8, after V lost 1 base and J lost 4 bases. The CDR3 is 18 residues long. Per germline, CDR1 SGDLS and CDR2 YYNGEE. The CDR3 loop is CASSVKGLAGVWADTQYF. CDR3 nucleotides: TGTGCCAGCAGCGTAAAGGGACTAGCGGGAGTATGGGCAGATACGCAGTATTTT.

CDR3 DNA sequence: TGTGCCAGCAGTTACGTCTTCCGACACCGCGCCGAGCAGTACTTC. Translating gives CASSYVFRHRAEQYF. The rearrangement joins TRBV6-6 to TRBJ2-7, with D unclear. This CDR3 is built from 15 residues. Trimming pared 2 bases from V and 6 bases from J, leaving 17 bases between. Germline CDR1 and CDR2: MNHNY and SVGAGI (reference sequence).